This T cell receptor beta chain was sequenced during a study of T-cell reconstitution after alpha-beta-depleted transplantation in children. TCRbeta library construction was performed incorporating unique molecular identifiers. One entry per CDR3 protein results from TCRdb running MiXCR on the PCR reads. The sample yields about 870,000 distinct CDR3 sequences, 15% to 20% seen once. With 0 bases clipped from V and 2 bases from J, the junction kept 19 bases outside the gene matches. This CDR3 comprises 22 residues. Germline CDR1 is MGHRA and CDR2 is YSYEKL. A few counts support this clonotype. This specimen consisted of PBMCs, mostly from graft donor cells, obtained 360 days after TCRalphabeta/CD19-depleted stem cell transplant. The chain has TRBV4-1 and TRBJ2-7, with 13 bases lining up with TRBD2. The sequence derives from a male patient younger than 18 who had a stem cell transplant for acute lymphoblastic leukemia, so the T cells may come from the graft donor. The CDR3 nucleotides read TGCGCCAGCAGCCAAGAAGGAACCAAGACTAGCGGGAGGTTCCTCACCGCCTACGAGCAGTACTTC. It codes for CASSQEGTKTSGRFLTAYEQYF.